This T cell receptor (beta chain) was profiled in a study of technical replicates of blood from a few donors. The CDR3 is made up of 17 amino acids. After removal of 0 bases from V and 5 bases from J, the junction contained 10 bases not matched to a gene. Germline V gene data show CDR1 as LGHNA and CDR2 as YNFKEQ. Sequencing used immunoSEQ multiplex PCR; TCRdb keeps in-frame clones, though not all of them. Here the sample spans over 75,000 clones, roughly 95% being singletons. The TCR originated in a human donor in good health. This chain connects TRBV4-2 to TRBJ2-7, with 10 positions matching TRBD2. Sequenced input: T cells isolated from PBMCs. CDR3: CASSQEASGGAMDEQYF. CDR3 in DNA: TGTGCCAGCAGCCAAGAAGCCAGCGGGGGGGCGATGGACGAGCAGTACTTC.